Listed here are 20 T cell receptor beta chains from one sample, sequenced in a study of blood T cell repertoires in COVID-19. Sequenced by immunoSEQ multiplex PCR; TCRdb stores in-frame clones only, minus some. The sample gives 200,000 to 300,000 clones, approximately 86% of which show up once; approximately 3% is in the top ten. Sample: peripheral blood. Source of these receptors: a woman in her thirties who had recovered from COVID-19.

This chain connects TRBV19 to TRBJ1-1, with D perhaps TRBD1 (5 bases). CDR1 and CDR2 from the germline V gene are LNHDA and SQIVND (reference sequence). This CDR3 has 16 residues. Trimming cost V 4 bases and J 4 bases, with 19 bases left between them. The CDR3: CASSTLVFGGGTEAFF. The CDR3, as DNA: TGTGCCAGTAGTACCCTGGTTTTCGGGGGGGGCACTGAAGCTTTCTTT.

The chain combines TRBV5-1 with TRBJ1-2, with a possible D match to TRBD1 (6 bases). V gave up 7 bases and J gave up 6 bases, with 19 bases separating them. This CDR3 is built from 14 residues. Germline V gene sequence: CDR1 SGHRS, CDR2 YFSETQ. The CDR3 sequence is CASSKQGPGDGYTF. CDR3 DNA: TGCGCCAGCTCCAAACAGGGCCCTGGGGATGGCTACACCTTC.

V is TRBV4-2 and J is TRBJ2-7; a possible D gene is TRBD2 (6 bases). The CDR3 consists of 15 residues. Germline assignment: CDR1 LGHNA and CDR2 YNFKEQ. V lost 0 bases and J 0 bases, leaving 9 bases between the germline ends. CDR3 DNA: TGTGCCAGCAGCCAAGATGACGGGAGCTCCTACGAGCAGTACTTC. Translating it yields CASSQDDGSSYEQYF.

V usage is TRBV29-1 and J usage is TRBJ2-5, with a weak D call TRBD2 (6 bases). V was cut by 8 bases and J by 2 bases, with 27 bases left in between. CDR1 and CDR2 from the germline V gene are SQVTM and ANQGSEA. The CDR3 has 17 residues. CDR3 loop: CSPRVGGTIWGQETQYF. In nucleotides, the CDR3 is TGCAGCCCTCGGGTAGGCGGGACCATCTGGGGGCAAGAGACCCAGTACTTC. Based on the CDR3 plus reference TRBV29-1 and TRBJ2-5, the full variable domain is SAVISQKPSRDICQRGTSLTIQCQVDSQVTMMFWYRQQPGQSLTLIATANQGSEATYESGFVIDKFPISRPNLTFSTLTVSNMSPEDSSIYLCSPRVGGTIWGQETQYFGPGTRLLVL.

The V gene is TRBV5-6, the J gene TRBJ2-7; 9 bases are a match to TRBD2. With 4 bases clipped from V and 6 bases from J, the junction kept 14 bases outside the gene matches. This CDR3 region has 16 residues. CDR1 is SGHDT, CDR2 YYEEEE, per germline. CDR3 loop: CASSRLLAGNLREQYF. The CDR3 DNA reads as TGTGCCAGCAGCCGCCTCCTAGCGGGAAACCTACGCGAGCAGTACTTC.

The chain employs TRBV30 and TRBJ1-1; TRBD1 might be the D (5 bases). The CDR3 length is 14 residues. CDR1 is GTSNPN, CDR2 SVGIG, per germline (reference sequence). V lost 3 bases and J lost 0, with 11 bases in between. CDR3 residues: CAWREGILNTEAFF. CDR3 DNA sequence: TGTGCCTGGAGGGAGGGGATTTTGAACACTGAAGCTTTCTTT.

This chain joins TRBV7-6 and TRBJ2-7, with 7 bases that match TRBD1. In germline, CDR1 is SGHVS, CDR2 FNYEAQ. The CDR3 has 14 residues. V lost 1 base to trimming and J lost 2 bases; unmatched junction nucleotides: 2. CDR3 amino acids: CASSLEGQPYEQYF. In DNA, the CDR3 is TGTGCCAGCAGCTTAGAGGGACAGCCCTACGAGCAGTACTTC.

The V call is TRBV11-2, the J call TRBJ2-3, with TRBD2 as a possible D gene (6 bases). CDR1 SGHAT and CDR2 FQNNGV come from the germline V gene. The CDR3 runs to 17 residues. The V and J ends lost 1 base and 0 bases respectively, with 14 bases between them. The CDR3 here is CASSLAPTGTSTDTQYF. DNA of the CDR3: TGTGCCAGCAGCTTAGCACCAACCGGGACTAGCACAGATACGCAGTATTTT. The full variable domain, completed using reference TRBV11-2 and TRBJ2-3, is EAGVAQSPRYKIIEKRQSVAFWCNPISGHATLYWYQQILGQGPKLLIQFQNNGVVDDSQLPKDRFSAERLKGVDSTLKIQPAKLEDSAVYLCASSLAPTGTSTDTQYFGPGTRLTVL.

This CDR3 reads CASSSRLAKNIQYF. Here the CDR3 DNA reads TGTGCCAGCAGCTCCCGACTAGCCAAAAACATTCAGTACTTC. The V gene is TRBV11-2, the J gene TRBJ2-4; D is unresolved. Germline V gives CDR1 SGHAT, CDR2 FQNNGV. V was cut by 4 bases and J by 0 bases, with 7 bases left in between. This CDR3 contains 14 residues. The variable domain in full, with the rest retrieved from reference TRBV11-2 and TRBJ2-4, is EAGVAQSPRYKIIEKRQSVAFWCNPISGHATLYWYQQILGQGPKLLIQFQNNGVVDDSQLPKDRFSAERLKGVDSTLKIQPAKLEDSAVYLCASSSRLAKNIQYFGAGTRLSVL.

This clone was seen just once. This sequence joins TRBV7-2 and TRBJ2-5, with 8 bases lining up with TRBD2. Unmatched junction bases numbered 15, after V lost 5 bases and J lost 4 bases. Germline V lookup: CDR1 SGHTA, CDR2 FQGNSA. The CDR3 consists of 17 residues. The chain's CDR3 is CASSPHSELAVRETQYF. Written as DNA, the CDR3 is TGTGCCAGCAGCCCACATAGTGAACTAGCGGTACGAGAGACCCAGTACTTC.

The CDR3 reads CASSLWGAGPEAFF. The CDR3 region has the DNA TGCGCCAGCAGCTTGTGGGGAGCCGGCCCTGAAGCTTTCTTT. The chain carries TRBV5-1 and TRBJ1-1; D ambiguous. CDR3 size: 14 residues. Trimming took off 1 base at V and 6 bases at J, with 13 bases between the two ends. Germline lookup yields CDR1 SGHRS and CDR2 YFSETQ.

The V and J genes are TRBV5-6 and TRBJ1-6; tentative D call: TRBD1 (6 bases). V was cut by 3 bases and J by 7 bases, with 17 bases left in between. The CDR3 runs 16 residues. Germline V gene data show CDR1 as SGHDT and CDR2 as YYEEEE. This CDR3 reads CASSSVARTVNSPLHF. The CDR3 DNA reads as TGTGCCAGCAGCTCGGTAGCCAGGACAGTCAATTCACCCCTCCACTTT.

The chain is built from TRBV2 and TRBJ1-2; maybe TRBD1 (5 bases). This CDR3 contains 13 residues. Trimming pared 10 bases from V and 6 bases from J, leaving 18 bases between. Germline CDR1 reads SNHLY; CDR2 reads FYNNEI. CDR3 residues: CANIGPPQDGYTF. The CDR3 region has the DNA TGTGCCAATATTGGCCCTCCACAGGATGGCTACACCTTC. The variable domain in full, with the rest retrieved from reference TRBV2 and TRBJ1-2, is EPEVTQTPSHQVTQMGQEVILRCVPISNHLYFYWYRQILGQKVEFLVSFYNNEISEKSEIFDDQFSVERPDGSNFTLKIRSTKLEDSAMYFCANIGPPQDGYTFGSGTRLTVV.

The V gene is TRBV6-1, the J gene TRBJ2-5; TRBD2 might be the D (7 bases). With 4 bases removed from V and 5 bases from J, the gap between germline ends came to 20 bases. The CDR3 has 16 amino acids. The germline CDR1 and CDR2 sequences are MNHNS and SASEGT. The CDR3 nucleotides are TGTGCCAGCAGTGTATCGGGGGGCGGGGTACTGGAGACCCAGTACTTC. Its translation: CASSVSGGGVLETQYF.

CDR3 protein: CASSIDRVGGRTDTQYF. DNA of the CDR3: TGTGCCAGTAGTATAGATCGCGTGGGGGGACGCACAGATACGCAGTATTTT. The chain carries TRBV19 and TRBJ2-3; D is perhaps TRBD2 (6 bases). The germline gives CDR1 LNHDA, CDR2 SQIVND (reference sequence). The germline V and J ends were trimmed by 0 bases and 1 base, with 14 bases remaining between them. CDR3 length equals 17 residues.

This chain joins TRBV2 and TRBJ1-2, with a possible D match to TRBD1 (6 bases). The germline V gene has CDR1 SNHLY and CDR2 FYNNEI. This CDR3 region has 13 residues. Trimming left V 6 bases short and J 0 bases short, with 8 bases between. Here the CDR3 DNA reads TGTGCCAGCAGATACAGGGCTAACTATGGCTACACCTTC. This translates into CASRYRANYGYTF.

The V call is TRBV14, the J call TRBJ2-7, with D uncertain. With 1 base removed from V and 0 bases from J, the gap between germline ends came to 10 bases. Per germline, CDR1 SGHDN and CDR2 FVKESK. This CDR3 comprises 15 residues. CDR3 sequence reads: CASSQGLRSSYEQYF. DNA of the CDR3: TGTGCCAGCAGCCAAGGACTTCGGAGCTCCTACGAGCAGTACTTC.

The chain links TRBV27 to TRBJ2-1; 10 bases align to TRBD2. Trimming took 2 bases from V and 5 from J; bases not matched to a gene: 9. The CDR3 contains 17 residues. Per the germline V gene, CDR1 is MNHEY and CDR2 is SMNVEV (reference sequence). The CDR3 here is CASSLRSSGGINNEQFF. DNA for the CDR3: TGTGCCAGCAGTTTACGATCTAGCGGGGGTATTAACAATGAGCAGTTCTTC.

The chain uses TRBV7-3 and TRBJ1-1; the match to TRBD1 covers 10 bases. CDR3 length: 15 amino acids. Germline trimming cut 5 bases from V and 4 bases from J; bases unmatched to any gene: 7. Germline CDR1 is SGHTA and CDR2 is FQGTGA. CDR3 amino acids: CASSHGQGDGTEAFF. For the CDR3, the DNA is TGTGCCAGCAGCCACGGACAGGGGGACGGCACTGAAGCTTTCTTT.

The chain carries TRBV7-6 and TRBJ2-2; 8 bases map to TRBD1. This CDR3 has 16 residues. V lost 5 bases to trimming and J lost 1 base; unmatched junction nucleotides: 6. Germline assignment: CDR1 SGHVS and CDR2 FNYEAQ. CDR3 sequence reads: CASSPRQGLNTGELFF. The DNA for the CDR3 is TGTGCCAGCAGCCCGCGACAGGGGTTGAACACCGGGGAGCTGTTTTTT. The full variable domain, with the rest looked up from reference TRBV7-6 and TRBJ2-2, is GAGVSQSPRYKVTKRGQDVALRCDPISGHVSLYWYRQALGQGPEFLTYFNYEAQQDKSGLPNDRFSAERPEGSISTLTIQRTEQRDSAMYRCASSPRQGLNTGELFFGEGSRLTVL.